This TCR beta chain came from a study of blood T cell repertoires in COVID-19. Participant ages covered about 18 to 89 years across about two dozen US areas. The germline CDR1 and CDR2 sequences are MDHEN and SYDVKM. The CDR3 runs to 12 residues. V was cut by 6 bases and J by 2 bases, with 6 bases left in between. Study processing details: Amplification with reference gene primers provided the estimates of nucleated cell counts. Here immunoSEQ multiplex PCR was the method, and the copy in TCRdb shows in-frame clones only, minus some. That table gives V, J and clone size, and the DNA gave D and trimming. The repertoire holds about 310,000 clones, with about nine tenths as singletons.

Source material: PBMCs or T cells enriched from blood (not recorded which). The chain employs TRBV28 and TRBJ2-3; D gene uncertain. This clonotype was sampled from a man aged 55 to 70 who had recovered from COVID-19. CDR3 loop: CASSIVTDTQYF. The CDR3 DNA sequence: TGTGCCAGCAGCATTGTCACAGATACGCAGTATTTT.